This T cell receptor (beta chain) was identified during a study of neurological immune-mediated disorders. Findings and limits, study-wide: HTLV-1-associated myelopathy led in TCR clonal expansion, while multiple sclerosis ranked lowest, below healthy controls.

Time point here: longitudinal time-point 2. The unsorted libraries were generated from a total of 2 million PBMCs, which had been stored in RNAlater at -80 C. Germline lookup yields CDR1 SGHAT and CDR2 FQNNGV. The CDR3 totals 15 residues. Losses at the gene ends were 1 base for V and 6 bases for J; bases not matched to a gene: 4. The cDNA was produced through 5'RACE with 10-nucleotide random UMIs. TCRdb independently ran MiXCR on the 5' RACE reads; one entry per CDR3 protein. This table holds 70,000 to 95,000 distinct CDR3 sequences, approximately 13% found once. This clonotype came up many times. Antigen unknown.

Sequenced input: PBMCs. The receptor was derived from a female donor with HTLV-1-associated myelopathy (HAM/TSP). The rearrangement links TRBV11-2 to TRBJ2-2; TRBD1 matches 8 bases. For the CDR3, the DNA is TGTGCCAGCAGCTTAGCCACAGGGGGACCCGGGGAGCTGTTTTTT. This encodes CASSLATGGPGELFF.